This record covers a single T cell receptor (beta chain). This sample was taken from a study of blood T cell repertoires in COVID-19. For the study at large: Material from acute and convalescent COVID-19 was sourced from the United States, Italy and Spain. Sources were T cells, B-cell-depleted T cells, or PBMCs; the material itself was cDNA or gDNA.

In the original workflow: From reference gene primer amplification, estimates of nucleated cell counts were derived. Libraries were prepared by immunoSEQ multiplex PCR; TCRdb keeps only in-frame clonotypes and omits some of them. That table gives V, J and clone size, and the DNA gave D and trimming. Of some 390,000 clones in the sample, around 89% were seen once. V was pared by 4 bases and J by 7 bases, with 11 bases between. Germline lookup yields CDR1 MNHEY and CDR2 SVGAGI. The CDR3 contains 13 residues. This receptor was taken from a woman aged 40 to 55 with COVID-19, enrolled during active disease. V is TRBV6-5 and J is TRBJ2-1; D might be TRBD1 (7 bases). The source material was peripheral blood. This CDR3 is CASSLQGRNEQFF. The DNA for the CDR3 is TGTGCCAGCAGTTTACAGGGGAGGAATGAGCAGTTCTTC.